These T cell receptor beta chains were read from a single sample in a study of T cell responses to AZD1222 COVID-19 vaccine. Clones were read by immunoSEQ multiplex PCR, and TCRdb kept only the in-frame ones, dropping some. Of 130,000 to 150,000 clones in the sample, approximately 90% were seen once. Specimen: peripheral blood, collected on day 0 of AZD1222 vaccination. Receptors originate from an adult in good health. CDR3s include the opening cysteine and the closing phenylalanine or tryptophan. The D gene is left open where the match is weak. Expanded clones get a size class; other rows say once, few or many, or leave the size out.

>NA|TRBV28|TRBJ1-2|NA|14
CASSLDEESYGYTF
TGTGCCAGCAGTTTAGATGAAGAGAGCTATGGCTACACCTTC
>NA|TRBV6-1|TRBJ1-1|NA|12
CASSDPGREAFF
TGTGCCAGCAGTGACCCCGGCCGGGAAGCTTTCTTT
>NA|TRBV11-3|TRBJ2-3|few|13
CASSPGSTDTQYF
TGTGCCAGCAGCCCCGGGAGCACAGATACGCAGTATTTT
>TRBD1|TRBV5-6|TRBJ1-1|NA|15
CASSLATGPRTEAFF
TGTGCCAGCAGCTTGGCGACAGGGCCCCGGACTGAAGCTTTCTTT
>NA|TRBV5-4|TRBJ1-6|NA|13
CASSLAAGSPLHF
TGTGCCAGCAGCTTGGCGGCCGGTTCACCCCTCCACTTT
>NA|TRBV5-6|TRBJ2-7|NA|14
CASSLRTGFDEQYF
TGTGCCAGCAGCTTGCGTACAGGGTTCGACGAGCAGTACTTC
>NA|TRBV4-1|TRBJ1-1|NA|16
CASSQLVAGYRTEAFF
TGCGCCAGCAGCCAACTTGTGGCAGGGTATCGGACTGAAGCTTTCTTT
>TRBD1|TRBV6-5|TRBJ1-6|NA|14
CASSRGQYNSPLHF
TGTGCCAGCAGTCGGGGACAGTATAATTCACCCCTCCACTTT
>TRBD1|TRBV20-1|TRBJ1-1|NA|15
CSASIGTGWNTEAFF
TGCAGTGCTAGTATTGGGACAGGGTGGAACACTGAAGCTTTCTTT
>NA|TRBV28|TRBJ2-1|NA|15
CASSPSSFSYNEQFF
TGTGCCAGCAGTCCCTCGTCGTTCTCCTACAATGAGCAGTTCTTC
>TRBD1|TRBV4-1|TRBJ1-2|NA|15
CASSQGRTGGYGYTF
TGCGCCAGCAGCCAAGGAAGGACAGGGGGTTATGGCTACACCTTC
>NA|TRBV28|TRBJ1-5|NA|12
CASSLQASTQHF
TGTGCCAGCAGTTTACAGGCCAGTACCCAGCATTTT
>NA|TRBV30|TRBJ2-7|few|11
CAWSVLYEQYF
TGTGCCTGGAGTGTACTCTACGAGCAGTACTTC
>NA|TRBV19|TRBJ2-2|NA|15
CASSPATFTTGELFF
TGTGCCAGCTCACCGGCCACCTTTACCACCGGGGAGCTGTTTTTT
>NA|TRBV4-2|TRBJ1-6|NA|16
CASSQPAGTENSPLHF
TGTGCCAGCAGCCAGCCGGCCGGGACGGAAAATTCACCCCTCCACTTT
>NA|TRBV4-1|TRBJ2-3|NA|16
CASSQDWGLGADTQYF
TGCGCCAGCAGCCAAGACTGGGGGTTGGGAGCAGATACGCAGTATTTT
>NA|TRBV6-5|TRBJ1-5|NA|15
CASRVTVGGNQPQHF
TGTGCCAGCAGGGTCACGGTAGGAGGCAATCAGCCCCAGCATTTT
>NA|TRBV6-2/TRBV6-3|TRBJ1-4|once|18
CASSYDGFGDFGNEKLFF
TGTGCCAGCAGCTATGACGGGTTCGGGGACTTCGGTAATGAAAAACTGTTTTTT
>NA|TRBV6-6|TRBJ1-6|NA|13
CASSPGANSPLHF
TGTGCCAGCAGTCCTGGGGCTAATTCACCCCTCCACTTT
>NA|TRBV28|TRBJ1-5|NA|15
CASSLSGATNQPQHF
TGTGCCAGCAGTTTATCAGGGGCCACCAATCAGCCCCAGCATTTT
>TRBD1|TRBV6-5|TRBJ1-5|NA|15
CASRMDRASNQPQHF
TGTGCCAGCAGGATGGACAGGGCTAGCAATCAGCCCCAGCATTTT
>TRBD2|TRBV7-2|TRBJ2-1|NA|13
CASSPRLAGEQFF
TGTGCCAGCAGCCCTCGACTAGCGGGTGAGCAGTTCTTC
>NA|TRBV29-1|TRBJ1-2|NA|8
CSANGYTF
TGCAGCGCAAATGGCTACACCTTC
>TRBD2|TRBV7-9|TRBJ2-7|NA|14
CASSSRTSGPEQYF
TGTGCCAGCAGCTCTCGGACTAGCGGCCCCGAGCAGTACTTC
>TRBD2|TRBV18|TRBJ2-3|NA|16
CASSPSGLAGSDTQYF
TGTGCCAGCTCACCATCCGGACTAGCGGGCTCAGATACGCAGTATTTT
>NA|TRBV9|TRBJ2-3|NA|16
CASGQPDLRDTDTQYF
TGTGCCAGCGGCCAACCTGACCTACGTGACACAGATACGCAGTATTTT
>NA|TRBV6-5|TRBJ1-1|NA|15
CASSYSPGRRTEAFF
TGTGCCAGCAGTTACTCGCCGGGGCGAAGGACTGAAGCTTTCTTT
>TRBD2|TRBV29-1|TRBJ2-1|NA|14
CSVWTSGTYNEQFF
TGCAGCGTTTGGACTAGCGGAACCTACAATGAGCAGTTCTTC
>TRBD1|TRBV5-4|TRBJ1-6|NA|14
CASRRQGAHSPLHF
TGTGCCAGCAGGCGACAGGGGGCTCATTCACCCCTCCACTTT
>TRBD1|TRBV6-6|TRBJ1-1|NA|15
CASSYTWTGLAEAFF
TGTGCCAGCAGTTACACCTGGACAGGGCTTGCTGAAGCTTTCTTT
>NA|TRBV7-2|TRBJ1-5|NA|12
CASSLGYEPQHF
TGTGCCAGCAGCTTAGGGTATGAGCCCCAGCATTTT
>NA|TRBV4-1|TRBJ2-2|NA|15
CASSQDRAEDGELFF
TGCGCCAGCAGCCAAGATAGGGCAGAGGACGGGGAGCTGTTTTTT
>NA|TRBV29-1|TRBJ2-1|NA|14
CSVEDPTPYNEQFF
TGCAGCGTTGAGGATCCGACCCCCTACAATGAGCAGTTCTTC
>NA|TRBV5-5|TRBJ1-2|NA|14
CASSTRTVNYGYTF
TGTGCCAGCAGCACCCGGACAGTAAACTATGGCTACACCTTC
>TRBD1|TRBV18|TRBJ2-5|NA|15
CASSPGQGFQETQYF
TGTGCCAGCTCACCGGGACAGGGGTTCCAAGAGACCCAGTACTTC
>NA|TRBV2|TRBJ2-2|NA|13
CASSDGDTGELFF
TGTGCCAGCAGTGATGGTGACACCGGGGAGCTGTTTTTT
>NA|TRBV4-1|TRBJ1-1|NA|16
CASSQALDGLLPEAFF
TGCGCCAGCAGCCAGGCTCTTGACGGACTCCTCCCTGAAGCTTTCTTT
>NA|TRBV30|TRBJ1-6|NA|14
CAWSFLRANSPLHF
TGTGCCTGGAGTTTCCTGAGGGCCAATTCACCCCTCCACTTT
>NA|TRBV19|TRBJ1-1|NA|14
CASSYDSANTEAFF
TGTGCCAGTAGTTACGACAGTGCGAACACTGAAGCTTTCTTT
>NA|TRBV3-1/TRBV3-2|TRBJ1-3|NA|16
CASSQGLPQTGNTIYF
TGTGCCAGCAGCCAAGGATTACCGCAAACTGGAAACACCATATATTTT
>NA|TRBV5-1|TRBJ1-2|NA|14
CASSFDNLNYGYTF
TGCGCCAGCAGCTTTGACAACCTTAACTATGGCTACACCTTC
>TRBD1|TRBV27|TRBJ2-7|NA|15
CASLSPGTGVYEQYF
TGTGCCAGCCTCTCTCCCGGGACAGGGGTCTACGAGCAGTACTTC
>TRBD2|TRBV6-4|TRBJ2-3|once|16
CASSEVPAGGSHTQYF
TGTGCCAGCAGTGAAGTTCCAGCGGGGGGTAGTCATACGCAGTATTTT
>NA|TRBV6-1|TRBJ2-7|NA|16
CASSEWGRWVSYEQYF
TGTGCCAGCAGTGAATGGGGGCGTTGGGTTTCCTACGAGCAGTACTTC
>TRBD1|TRBV20-1|TRBJ1-2|NA|11
CSATGGDGYTF
TGCAGTGCTACAGGGGGGGATGGCTACACCTTC
>NA|TRBV3-1/TRBV3-2|TRBJ1-2|NA|15
CASSQDWARTYGYTF
TGTGCCAGCAGCCAAGATTGGGCGAGAACTTATGGCTACACCTTC
>NA|TRBV5-1|TRBJ1-1|NA|14
CASSPRTANTEAFF
TGCGCCAGCAGCCCCCGGACGGCGAACACTGAAGCTTTCTTT
>NA|TRBV2|TRBJ1-4|NA|14
CASSAQALNEKLFF
TGTGCCAGCAGTGCCCAGGCCCTTAATGAAAAACTGTTTTTT
>NA|TRBV7-2|TRBJ2-2|few|13
CASSFGGLGELFF
TGTGCCAGCAGCTTTGGCGGGCTCGGGGAGCTGTTTTTT
>NA|TRBV7-7|TRBJ2-3|NA|16
CASSPTLSPLRDTQYF
TGTGCTAGCAGCCCGACACTTTCCCCCCTAAGGGATACGCAGTATTTT
>TRBD1|TRBV2|TRBJ1-1|NA|16
CASTYGTGFGNTEAFF
TGTGCCAGCACCTACGGGACAGGGTTTGGGAACACTGAAGCTTTCTTT
>NA|TRBV19|TRBJ1-5|NA|14
CASSTDPSNQPQHF
TGTGCCAGTAGTACAGATCCGAGCAATCAGCCCCAGCATTTT
>NA|TRBV6-5|TRBJ2-7|NA|13
CASNAGSGYEQYF
TGTGCCAGCAATGCGGGATCGGGCTACGAGCAGTACTTC